This entry describes one TCR beta chain. Its cognate antigen is unknown. CDR1 SGHVS and CDR2 FQNEAQ come from the germline V gene. The CDR3 contains 14 residues. V dropped 4 bases and J dropped 3 bases, with 13 bases sitting between them. These data originate in a study of T-cell reconstitution after alpha-beta-depleted transplantation in children. Study-level results: T cells produced anew were the main source of T-cell counts and diversity one year after transplant. For some patients, TCRbeta diversity was high at day 60 because of recipient T cells and thymic progenitors that survived. Where alpha-beta T cells came from about two months after transplant was reportedly several hundred expanded graft clones.

Unique molecular identifiers were incorporated when the TCRbeta library was constructed. Each CDR3 protein gets one entry after TCRdb re-called the PCR reads with MiXCR. The profile covers approximately 430,000 distinct CDR3 sequences, with around 16% appearing a single time and over 25% taken by the ten largest. Sequences were derived from PBMCs, mostly from graft donor cells, sampled 360 days after TCRalphabeta/CD19-depleted stem cell transplant. This receptor was obtained from a boy in the first two years of life who had a stem cell transplant for Wiskott-Aldrich syndrome, so the T cells may come from the graft donor. This sequence joins TRBV7-8 and TRBJ2-7; D not resolved. CDR3 nucleotides: TGTGCCAGCAGCTCAGGTCCGAGAAACTACGAGCAGTACTTC. Translation gives CASSSGPRNYEQYF.